This entry lists 25 T cell receptor beta chains sequenced from one sample in a study of beta chain features in type 1 diabetes. Overall study findings and caveats: Shorter TCRB CDR3s, moderately but significantly so, were found in Type 1 diabetes patients in all four CD4+ subsets.

Isolated RNA was reverse transcribed in full, so expressed TCRB transcripts were sequenced. Sequencing used immunoSEQ multiplex PCR; TCRdb keeps in-frame clones, though not all of them. Among 310,000 or so clones, over 7% were seen once, and the ten largest hold more than 0.8%. These receptors have no known antigen. The sample taken for sequencing was central memory CD4+ T cells from blood. Receptors originate from a man younger than 45 with type 1 diabetes.

This clone occurred many times. This chain connects TRBV7-8 to TRBJ2-1; no firm D call. Germline lookup yields CDR1 SGHVS and CDR2 FQNEAQ. There are 13 residues in the CDR3. V lost 5 bases to trimming and J lost 6 bases, with 11 bases between them. For the CDR3, the DNA is TGTGCCAGCAGCGGAAGGTGGGGCAATGAGCAGTTCTTC. Residues: CASSGRWGNEQFF.

The gene calls are TRBV9 and TRBJ2-5; possibly TRBD2 for D (5 bases). The CDR3 length is 14 residues. Per the germline V gene, CDR1 is SGDLS and CDR2 is YYNGEE. With 0 bases removed from V and 7 bases from J, the gap between germline ends came to 13 bases. CDR3 region: CASSVAQVEGTQYF. In DNA form, the CDR3 reads TGTGCCAGCAGCGTAGCTCAGGTTGAGGGGACCCAGTACTTC.

This clone was recorded a few times. The chain combines TRBV6-5 with TRBJ2-3; TRBD1 agrees at 7 bases. The germline CDR1 and CDR2 sequences are MNHEY and SVGAGI. The CDR3 consists of 14 residues. V lost 6 bases, J lost 3 bases, and 6 bases stayed unmatched. This CDR3 reads CASRTGTVTDTQYF. In nucleotides, the CDR3 is TGTGCCAGCAGGACCGGGACAGTAACAGATACGCAGTATTTT.

The genes are TRBV5-6 and TRBJ2-6; D remains ambiguous. The germline V gene encodes CDR1 SGHDT and CDR2 YYEEEE. CDR3 length equals 12 residues. Trimming pared 5 bases from V and 5 bases from J, leaving 5 bases between. Here the CDR3 reads CASSGRANVLTF. For the CDR3, the DNA is TGTGCCAGCAGTGGAAGGGCCAACGTCCTGACTTTC.

This clone occurred a few times. CDR3 sequence (DNA): TGTGCCAGTAGTCCGGGGACAGGGTATTACTTC. It translates to CASSPGTGYYF. V gene TRBV19 combines with J gene TRBJ2-4, with TRBD1 matching 9 bases. The CDR3 covers 11 residues. V lost 5 bases to trimming and J lost 16 bases; unmatched junction nucleotides: 6. The germline CDR1 and CDR2 sequences are LNHDA and SQIVND (reference sequence).

The chain employs TRBV15 and TRBJ2-2; 9 nucleotides match TRBD1. The CDR3 is 16 residues long. Germline CDR1 and CDR2: LNHNV and YYDKDF (reference sequence). The V and J ends lost 2 bases and 1 base, in that order; junction bases with no gene match: 2. The CDR3 region has the DNA TGTGCCACCAGCAGAAGGGACAGGGTGAACACCGGGGAGCTGTTTTTT. It codes for CATSRRDRVNTGELFF.

In this sample, this clone turned up a few times. The chain employs TRBV5-6 and TRBJ1-1, with D possibly matching TRBD1 (6 bases). The CDR3 sequence is 13 residues long. The germline V gene encodes CDR1 SGHDT and CDR2 YYEEEE. V was pared by 5 bases and J by 6 bases, with 14 bases between. This chain's CDR3 is CASSLQGGSEAFF. In DNA form, the CDR3 reads TGTGCCAGCAGTCTACAGGGTGGGTCTGAAGCTTTCTTT.

There are a few counts of this clone. The rearrangement links TRBV6-5 to TRBJ1-6; D is unclear. V lost 8 bases to trimming and J lost 0 bases, with 11 bases between them. CDR3 size: 15 residues. The germline V gene encodes CDR1 MNHEY and CDR2 SVGAGI. The CDR3 DNA is TGTGCCAGCTGCCACGTTTTCTCCTATAATTCACCCCTCCACTTT. This translates into CASCHVFSYNSPLHF.

The chain uses TRBV5-1 and TRBJ1-6, with D perhaps TRBD1 (6 bases). This CDR3 is built from 18 residues. CDR1 is SGHRS and CDR2 is YFSETQ in the germline V gene. Trimming stripped 4 bases from V and 0 bases from J, with 17 bases between. The CDR3, as DNA: TGCGCCAGCAGCCCTGGGTGGCAGGGGAGCTCCTATAATTCACCCCTCCACTTT. Protein product: CASSPGWQGSSYNSPLHF.

This clone has at least ten counts. The chain employs TRBV7-2 and TRBJ2-6, with TRBD1 matching over 7 bases. After removal of 3 bases from V and 0 bases from J, the junction contained 5 bases not matched to a gene. The CDR3 runs 17 residues. Germline CDR1 reads SGHTA; CDR2 reads FQGNSA. The CDR3 DNA is TGTGCCAGCAGCTTTGCCGGGACAGTCTCTGGGGCCAACGTCCTGACTTTC. Translated, it gives CASSFAGTVSGANVLTF.

V usage is TRBV27 and J usage is TRBJ2-7, with TRBD1 as a possible D gene (6 bases). This CDR3 has 16 residues. In germline, CDR1 is MNHEY, CDR2 SMNVEV (reference sequence). Trimming left V 5 bases short and J 6 bases short, with 23 bases between. The DNA for the CDR3 is TGTGCCAGCAGTACTTCCCGGGACACCTTTTGGGGCGAGCAGTACTTC. The encoded protein is CASSTSRDTFWGEQYF.

The table lists this clone with a few counts. The chain employs TRBV7-2 and TRBJ1-4; a weak D match, TRBD1 (5 bases). Trimming shortened V by 2 bases and J by 2 bases, and 6 bases separated the two germline ends. This CDR3 region has 14 residues. Germline V gives CDR1 SGHTA, CDR2 FQGNSA. The CDR3 DNA sequence: TGTGCCAGCAGCTTATCAGGGACTAATGAAAAACTGTTTTTT. It codes for CASSLSGTNEKLFF.

This clone occurred a few times. V and J are TRBV5-5 and TRBJ2-2; 7 bases match TRBD1. Germline V lookup: CDR1 SGHKS, CDR2 YYEKEE (reference sequence). Germline trimming cut 1 base from V and 3 bases from J; bases unmatched to any gene: 6. This CDR3 contains 16 residues. CDR3 nucleotides: TGTGCCAGCAGCTTGCTGGTCGGGACAGACACCGGGGAGCTGTTTTTT. Amino acids: CASSLLVGTDTGELFF.

The rearrangement joins TRBV2 to TRBJ2-3; the match to TRBD1 covers 11 bases. This CDR3 spans 15 amino acids. The V gene end was trimmed by 8 bases and the J gene end by 5 bases; junction bases not matched to a gene: 9. In germline, CDR1 is SNHLY, CDR2 FYNNEI. The CDR3 coding sequence is TGTGCCAGCGGACTCCGGGACAGGGGGGGAGATACGCAGTATTTT. Its protein product is CASGLRDRGGDTQYF.

This clone was picked up a small number of times. The rearrangement links TRBV18 to TRBJ2-7; maybe TRBD2 (5 bases). V dropped 2 bases and J dropped 6 bases, with 17 bases sitting between them. The CDR3 sequence is 15 residues long. From germline, CDR1 is KGHSH and CDR2 LQKENI. CDR3 in amino acids: CASSPGEAVGGEQYF. DNA of the CDR3: TGTGCCAGCTCACCAGGGGAAGCGGTGGGCGGCGAGCAGTACTTC.

This chain links TRBV10-3 with TRBJ2-2; D is undetermined. Germline V lookup: CDR1 ENHRY, CDR2 SYGVKD. This CDR3 is built from 12 residues. Trimming cost V 9 bases and J 5 bases, with 10 bases left between them. CDR3 coding DNA: TGTGCCATATCGCCCCAAACCGGGGAGCTGTTTTTT. Protein sequence: CAISPQTGELFF.

In its sample, this clone was seen a few times. V is TRBV7-2 and J is TRBJ2-5; D tentatively fits TRBD1 or TRBD2 (5 bases each). The CDR3 totals 14 residues. The V end lost 4 bases, the J end lost 1 base, and 10 bases lay between the germline ends. Germline lookup yields CDR1 SGHTA and CDR2 FQGNSA. The CDR3 sequence: CASSSTGTQETQYF. The CDR3 coding sequence is TGTGCCAGCAGCTCGACCGGGACCCAAGAGACCCAGTACTTC.

This chain uses TRBV18 with TRBJ2-1; TRBD1 agrees at 8 bases. Germline CDR1 and CDR2: KGHSH and LQKENI. This CDR3 has 15 amino acids. The V segment lost 2 bases and the J segment 10 bases; nucleotides outside the gene matches: 10. CDR3 bases: TGTGCCAGCTCACCATGGACTGACAGGGGTGGCGAGCAGTTCTTC. It yields the protein CASSPWTDRGGEQFF.

A few counts support this clone. The chain employs TRBV7-7 and TRBJ2-6; the D gene could be TRBD1 or TRBD2 (6 bases each). Germline lookup yields CDR1 SSHAT and CDR2 FNYEAQ (reference sequence). The V end was cut by 5 bases, the J end by 0 bases, with 11 bases between. The CDR3 has 16 residues. CDR3 loop: CASSPGASSGANVLTF. In DNA, the CDR3 is TGTGCCAGCAGCCCGGGGGCCAGCTCTGGGGCCAACGTCCTGACTTTC.

This clone has a handful of counts. The rearrangement uses TRBV6-6 and TRBJ1-2; possibly TRBD1 for D (6 bases). The CDR3 extends over 12 amino acids. Trimming stripped 7 bases from V and 8 bases from J, with 14 bases between. Germline lookup yields CDR1 MNHNY and CDR2 SVGAGI (reference sequence). As DNA, the CDR3 is TGTGCCAGCATCCTACAGGGAGAGGGCTACACCTTC. The encoded protein is CASILQGEGYTF.

The table lists this clone with many counts. The chain couples TRBV19 to TRBJ1-5; TRBD1 agrees at 10 bases. Germline-derived CDR1 and CDR2 are LNHDA and SQIVND (reference sequence). After removal of 8 bases from V and 4 bases from J, the junction contained 2 bases not matched to a gene. The CDR3 covers 13 residues. The CDR3 sequence: CASGDRGNQPQHF. The CDR3 nucleotides read TGTGCCAGTGGGGACAGGGGAAATCAGCCCCAGCATTTT. The complete variable domain, with remaining parts taken from reference TRBV19 and TRBJ1-5, reads DGGITQSPKYLFRKEGQNVTLSCEQNLNHDAMYWYRQDPGQGLRLIYYSQIVNDFQKGDIAEGYSVSREKKESFPLTVTSAQKNPTAFYLCASGDRGNQPQHFGDGTRLSIL.

This clone has more than one count but fewer than ten. The chain couples TRBV19 to TRBJ2-2; 7 bases align to TRBD2. CDR1 is LNHDA and CDR2 is SQIVND in the germline V gene (reference sequence). V dropped 7 bases and J dropped 5; count of bases not matched to a gene: 7. This CDR3 region has 14 residues. The CDR3 DNA reads TGTGCCAGTACCTCTCGGACTAGAACCGGGGAGCTGTTTTTT. This codes for CASTSRTRTGELFF.

In this sample, this clone turned up a few times. V gene TRBV18 combines with J gene TRBJ1-6; D perhaps matches TRBD1 (6 bases). The CDR3 spans 16 residues. Looked up from germline, CDR1 is KGHSH and CDR2 is LQKENI. V was cut by 3 bases and J by 5 bases, with 14 bases left in between. The DNA for the CDR3 is TGTGCCAGCTCACCGCCGAACAGGGATAATAATTCACCCCTCCACTTT. Amino acid sequence: CASSPPNRDNNSPLHF.

This clone was seen a handful of times. The chain has TRBV30 and TRBJ1-1; 7 nucleotides align to TRBD1. The germline V gene encodes CDR1 GTSNPN and CDR2 SVGIG (reference sequence). This CDR3 region has 14 residues. The trim removed 3 bases at V and 1 base at J, leaving 5 bases unmatched. In DNA form, the CDR3 reads TGTGCCTGGAGGAGGGGACAGCCGAACACTGAAGCTTTCTTT. It specifies CAWRRGQPNTEAFF.

This clone has more than one count but fewer than ten. The chain combines TRBV7-2 with TRBJ2-5; D gene ambiguous. The CDR3 has 16 amino acids. Trimming shortened V by 1 base and J by 6 bases, and 18 bases separated the two germline ends. Per germline, CDR1 SGHTA and CDR2 FQGNSA. This CDR3 is CASSLGQDGGRQTQYF. CDR3 sequence (DNA): TGTGCCAGCAGCTTAGGCCAGGACGGCGGTCGGCAGACCCAGTACTTC.